This TCR beta chain was documented in a study of early T cells in non-severe SARS-CoV-2 infection. Background on the study: The study sequenced bulk RNA from unsorted whole blood, with chains unpaired.

Notes on this clonotype: The antigen remains unidentified.

The CDR3 extends over 16 amino acids. Germline V lookup: CDR1 SGHRS, CDR2 YFSETQ. V lost 0 bases and J lost 1, with 13 bases in between. Study-wide results and caveats: Using VDJdb, the matching emphasized anti-spike CD8 responses while missing private and CD4 specificities.

Individual cDNA molecules received unique molecular identifiers. TCRdb used MiXCR to reprocess the 5' RACE reads, holding one entry per CDR3 protein. Of about 44,000 distinct CDR3 sequences listed, about 23% are singletons. The source is an adult who was a healthcare worker with PCR-confirmed SARS-CoV-2 infection or an uninfected control (not recorded which). Specimen: whole blood, collected at baseline. The chain links TRBV5-1 to TRBJ2-5; D is unclear. The CDR3 reads CASSLALSLGQETQYF. The CDR3 DNA reads as TGCGCCAGCAGCTTGGCCTTAAGCCTTGGCCAAGAGACCCAGTACTTC. Supplemented by reference TRBV5-1 and TRBJ2-5, the full variable domain reads KAGVTQTPRYLIKTRGQQVTLSCSPISGHRSVSWYQQTPGQGLQFLFEYFSETQRNKGNFPGRFSGRQFSNSRSEMNVSTLELGDSALYLCASSLALSLGQETQYFGPGTRLLVL.